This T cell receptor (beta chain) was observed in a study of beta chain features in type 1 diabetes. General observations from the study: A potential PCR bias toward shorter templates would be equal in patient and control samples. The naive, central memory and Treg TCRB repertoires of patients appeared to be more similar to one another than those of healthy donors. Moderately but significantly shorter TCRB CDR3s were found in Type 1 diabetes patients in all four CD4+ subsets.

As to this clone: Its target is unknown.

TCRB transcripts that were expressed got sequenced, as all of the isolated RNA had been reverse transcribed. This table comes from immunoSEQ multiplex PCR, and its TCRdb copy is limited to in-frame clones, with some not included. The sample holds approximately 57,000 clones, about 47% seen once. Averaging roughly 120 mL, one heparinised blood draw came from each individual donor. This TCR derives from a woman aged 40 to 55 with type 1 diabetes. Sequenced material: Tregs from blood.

The CDR3 nucleotides read TGTGCCAGCAGCTTAGGTCGGTCTAGCGGGAGCCACAATGAGCAGTTCTTC. Its protein product is CASSLGRSSGSHNEQFF. This chain connects TRBV7-9 to TRBJ2-1; 10 nucleotides match TRBD2. CDR3 length: 17 amino acids. The germline CDR1 and CDR2 sequences are SEHNR and FQNEAQ (reference sequence). The junction had 8 bases not matched to a gene; V was cut back by 1 base and J by 5 bases.